Listed below are T cell receptor beta chains from one sample, sequenced in a study of cytomegalovirus exposure and HLA in healthy donors. Profiled with immunoSEQ multiplex PCR; TCRdb holds only in-frame clones, not every one. In the table there are about 93,000 clones, 70% to 80% of which are singletons. Sequencing used PBMCs. All receptors derive from a man aged 25-45 years in good health and CMV-seronegative. CDR3s leave out the opening cysteine and the closing phenylalanine or tryptophan.

V	J	CDR3
TRBV11-2	TRBJ1-2	ASSVKQGAGYT
TRBV9	TRBJ2-2	ASTKTGRANTGELF
TRBV11-3	TRBJ2-7	ASPPRDRVYYEQY
TRBV4-3	TRBJ1-6	ASSQEWVGGRSPLH
TRBV7-8	TRBJ2-1	ASSRGSGNEQF
TRBV19	TRBJ2-2	ASSGTRDMSGELF
TRBV7-2	TRBJ1-1	ASSYRENWVNTEAF
TRBV2	TRBJ2-5	ASTQGMRETQY
TRBV19	TRBJ1-1	ASRPGRNTEAF
TRBV14	TRBJ2-1	ASSPWRAGGNEQF
TRBV19	TRBJ1-2	ASSIWTGEYGYT
TRBV5-7	TRBJ2-2	ASTSRDRNTGELF
TRBV4-1	TRBJ2-5	ASSQDPGAGGKTQY
TRBV7-6	TRBJ2-6	ASTPRTGGAGANVLT
TRBV2	TRBJ1-5	ASKRGEYSNQPQH
TRBV18	TRBJ1-1	ASSRQGRMNTEAF
TRBV5-1	TRBJ2-5	ASSLVAGGPETQY
TRBV19	TRBJ1-5	ASSAQGYQPQH
TRBV9	TRBJ2-1	ASSPKARGPYNEQF
TRBV9	TRBJ1-1	ASSQAGGQGVWQGAF
TRBV9	TRBJ1-5	ASSGQGAGNQPQH
TRBV4-2	TRBJ1-4	ASSQDVREGEKLF
TRBV7-8	TRBJ1-1	ASPKMNTEAF
TRBV6-1	TRBJ1-5	ASSVKTPQPQH
TRBV15	TRBJ1-6	ATSRDQGSPLH
TRBV19	TRBJ1-1	ASSPGGSNTEAF
TRBV2	TRBJ1-6	ASSRDRGDNSPLH